These T cell receptor beta chains were read from a single sample in a study of vaccination and CD4 T cells after COVID-19. TCRdb reprocessed the PCR reads with MiXCR, giving one entry per CDR3 protein. The sample carries about 20,000 distinct CDR3 sequences, roughly three fifths recorded once. Sequenced material: CD4+ T cells from blood, taken before SARS-CoV-2 vaccination. The receptors derive from a human donor who had recovered from COVID-19. CDR3s include the opening cysteine and the closing phenylalanine or tryptophan. The D gene is left open where the match is weak. Where a row states a size, it is once, few, many or the class of an expanded clone; other rows omit it.

few	TRBV7-2	TRBD1	TRBJ1-6	TGTGCCAGCAGCTCCGTCAGCGGGACAGTTAATTCACCCCTCCACTTT	CASSSVSGTVNSPLHF
-	TRBV28	-	TRBJ1-2	TGTGCCAGCAGTTTCGTCTCGGGTCTAGCTAACTATGGCTACACCTTC	CASSFVSGLANYGYTF
few	TRBV7-9	TRBD2	TRBJ2-2	TGCGACGGGAGCGGGAGGTCGTCCGGGGAGCTGTTTTTT	CDGSGRSSGELFF
-	TRBV20-1	-	TRBJ2-7	TGCAGTGCTAGAAGGTCTAGCGCGACCTACGAGCAGTACTTC	CSARRSSATYEQYF
-	TRBV20-1	TRBD1	TRBJ1-1	TGCAGTGCTACAGGGGGCACTGAAGCTTTCTTT	CSATGGTEAFF
-	TRBV24-1	TRBD2	TRBJ2-1	TGTGCCACCAGTGATTATCTAGCGGTCTCCTACAATGAGCAGTTCTTC	CATSDYLAVSYNEQFF
-	TRBV28	-	TRBJ1-4	TGTGCCAGCAGTTTATTGGGGGACAATGAAAAACTGTTTTTT	CASSLLGDNEKLFF
-	TRBV4-1	-	TRBJ1-5	TGCGCCAGCAGCCAAGAGATAGGCTCCAATCAGCCCCAGCATTTT	CASSQEIGSNQPQHF
-	TRBV19	-	TRBJ1-1	TGTGCCAGTGAAATAACAACTCGACTCGGAGGTGAAGCTTTCTTT	CASEITTRLGGEAFF
-	TRBV20-1	TRBD2	TRBJ2-1	TGCAGTGCTAGACTCACCACTAGCGGGAATGGGAATGAGCAGTTCTTC	CSARLTTSGNGNEQFF
once	TRBV12-3/TRBV12-4	-	TRBJ2-5	TGTGCCAGCAGTTTGCTTGACCGCCAAGAGACCCAGTACTTC	CASSLLDRQETQYF
-	TRBV20-1	-	TRBJ2-7	TGCAGTGCTCCCCAGGACGAGCAGTACTTC	CSAPQDEQYF
once	TRBV20-1	TRBD1	TRBJ2-7	TGCAGTGCTTCACCAGGGGGCGTACGCAACGAGCAGTACTTC	CSASPGGVRNEQYF
-	TRBV30	TRBD1	TRBJ2-7	TGTGCCTGGAATACCCGGGGACAGGGAAGATACGAGCAGTACTTC	CAWNTRGQGRYEQYF
-	TRBV4-2	TRBD2	TRBJ2-7	TGTGCCAGCAGCCAAGACGGTACTAGCGCAAACCCCTACGAGCAGTACTTC	CASSQDGTSANPYEQYF
few	TRBV20-1	TRBD1	TRBJ1-2	TGCAGAACAGGGGGCGGTTATGGCTACACCTTC	CRTGGGYGYTF
-	TRBV7-9	TRBD1	TRBJ2-5	TGTGCCAGCAGCGACAGGGGCCTCGCGGCCCAGTACTTC	CASSDRGLAAQYF
-	TRBV20-1	TRBD2	TRBJ2-1	TGCAGTGCTTCCGACCTCGGGGGCGGGAGGTCCTACAATGAGCAGTTCTTC	CSASDLGGGRSYNEQFF
-	TRBV5-1	-	TRBJ2-1	TGCGCCAGCAGCTTGGGGGCGGGTATCTCCTACAATGAGCAGTTCTTC	CASSLGAGISYNEQFF
-	TRBV20-1	-	TRBJ2-5	TGCAGTGCTAGCGGGGTACGAGAGACCCAGTACTTC	CSASGVRETQYF